These 18 T cell receptor beta chains share one sample of origin, sequenced in a study of T cells in localized non-small cell lung cancer. Sequencing used immunoSEQ multiplex PCR; TCRdb keeps in-frame clones, though not all of them. Among about 36,000 clones listed, around 88% were seen once. The material was peripheral blood, obtained before any cancer treatment. Every receptor here comes from a woman aged 40-69 years with stage I lung adenocarcinoma.

This chain uses TRBV9 with TRBJ2-5; the D is unclear. The V gene lost 0 bases and the J gene lost 5 bases, with 8 bases spanning the gap. The CDR3 covers 13 residues. Germline V gene lookup returns CDR1 SGDLS and CDR2 YYNGEE. CDR3 bases: TGTGCCAGCAGCGTAGGTAACGGGGAGACCCAGTACTTC. It yields the protein CASSVGNGETQYF. The variable domain in full, completed from reference TRBV9 and TRBJ2-5, reads DSGVTQTPKHLITATGQRVTLRCSPRSGDLSVYWYQQSLDQGLQFLIQYYNGEERAKGNILERFSAQQFPDLHSELNLSSLELGDSALYFCASSVGNGETQYFGPGTRLLVL.

This chain links TRBV5-5 with TRBJ1-1; possible D gene TRBD1, 5 bases. Trimming stripped 1 base from V and 2 bases from J, with 15 bases between. Germline values: CDR1 SGHKS, CDR2 YYEKEE (reference sequence). This CDR3 region has 16 residues. The CDR3, as DNA: TGTGCCAGCAGCTTGCTCCCCCCGGGACCAAACACTGAAGCTTTCTTT. Translation gives CASSLLPPGPNTEAFF.

In this sample, this clone turned up a few times. The rearrangement uses TRBV18 and TRBJ2-1, with 9 positions matching TRBD1. With 4 bases clipped from V and 6 bases from J, the junction kept 7 bases outside the gene matches. The germline V gene encodes CDR1 KGHSH and CDR2 LQKENI. The CDR3 has 15 residues. Written as DNA, the CDR3 is TGTGCCAGCTCACTGAGGACAGGGGCGGGCAATGAGCAGTTCTTC. The encoded protein is CASSLRTGAGNEQFF.

The chain combines TRBV7-9 with TRBJ1-5, with unresolved D. The ends were cut back, 2 bases at V and 4 bases at J, with 18 bases in the middle. The CDR3 consists of 17 residues. Germline-derived CDR1 and CDR2 are SEHNR and FQNEAQ (reference sequence). In nucleotides, the CDR3 is TGTGCCAGCAGCTTACCCCGGGGAAGGGCTCCAAATCAGCCCCAGCATTTT. Translated, it gives CASSLPRGRAPNQPQHF.

The CDR3 nucleotides read TGTGCCAGCAGCTTGGGCGGGGCAATCAATGAGCAGTTCTTC. Protein product: CASSLGGAINEQFF. This rearrangement joins TRBV5-5 to TRBJ2-1; possibly TRBD2 for D (6 bases). Germline lookup yields CDR1 SGHKS and CDR2 YYEKEE (reference sequence). Trimming took 0 bases from V and 6 from J, leaving 10 bases between them. CDR3 length equals 14 residues.

The chain couples TRBV21-1 to TRBJ2-7; the tabulated D call, TRBD1, remains unverified against the DNA. TRBV21-1 is labeled a pseudogene. The CDR3 is 16 residues long. This chain's CDR3 is CASSKAKRGQGPEQYF. The CDR3 DNA reads as TGTGCCAGCAGCAAAGCTAAAAGGGGACAGGGACCCGAGCAGTACTTC.

The genes are TRBV7-9 and TRBJ1-1, with D unclear. Per germline, CDR1 SEHNR and CDR2 FQNEAQ (reference sequence). Trimming took 5 bases from V and 7 from J, leaving 32 bases between them. This CDR3 spans 19 amino acids. In nucleotides, the CDR3 is TGTGCCAGCAGCCACCCGACTAAGGACGGGCGGAGAGAAGTCAGTGAAGCTTTCTTT. Its translation is CASSHPTKDGRREVSEAFF.

The rearrangement links TRBV25-1 to TRBJ1-5, with unresolved D. V dropped 7 bases and J dropped 2 bases, with 9 bases sitting between them. CDR3 length equals 13 residues. The germline V gene has CDR1 MGHDK and CDR2 SYGVNS. The CDR3 here is CASMTYGNQPQHF. The CDR3 DNA is TGTGCCAGCATGACGTATGGCAATCAGCCCCAGCATTTT.

The chain joins TRBV25-1 to TRBJ1-1, with D maybe TRBD1 (5 bases). V lost 3 bases and J 1 base, leaving 12 bases between the germline ends. There are 15 residues in the CDR3. Germline CDR1 and CDR2: MGHDK and SYGVNS. As DNA, the CDR3 is TGTGCCAGCAGTGATTCGAACGGGGGGAACACTGAAGCTTTCTTT. This gives the protein CASSDSNGGNTEAFF.

The V and J genes are TRBV28 and TRBJ1-4; D ambiguous. This CDR3 contains 12 residues. V was cut by 3 bases and J by 10 bases, with 9 bases left in between. From germline, CDR1 is MDHEN and CDR2 SYDVKM. The CDR3 region has the DNA TGTGCCAGCAGTTTGAGGGTGGGAAAACTGTTTTTT. This gives the protein CASSLRVGKLFF.

This clone has more than one count but fewer than ten. J is TRBJ2-2 and V is TRBV4-1, with 9 bases fitting TRBD1. Per germline, CDR1 MGHRA and CDR2 YSYEKL. After removal of 4 bases from V and 3 bases from J, the junction contained 3 bases not matched to a gene. This CDR3 is built from 15 residues. DNA for the CDR3: TGCGCCAGCAGCCGACGACAGGGGGACACCGGGGAGCTGTTTTTT. This codes for CASSRRQGDTGELFF.

V is TRBV18 and J is TRBJ2-7, with 8 bases lining up with TRBD1. In germline, CDR1 is KGHSH, CDR2 LQKENI. The ends lost 2 bases at V and 1 base at J; junction bases unmatched: 10. The CDR3 covers 17 residues. The CDR3: CASSPDYRGFKSYEQYF. The DNA of the CDR3 is TGTGCCAGCTCACCAGACTACAGGGGGTTCAAGTCCTACGAGCAGTACTTC.

The rearrangement uses TRBV19 and TRBJ2-1, with 9 nucleotides matching TRBD2. Germline V gives CDR1 LNHDA, CDR2 SQIVND (reference sequence). The CDR3 contains 15 residues. V shed 7 bases and J 7 bases; nucleotides not matched to a gene: 11. The CDR3 loop is CASIFSGGDRNEQFF. In DNA, the CDR3 is TGTGCCAGTATCTTTAGCGGGGGTGATAGGAATGAGCAGTTCTTC. The full variable domain, its missing parts supplied by reference TRBV19 and TRBJ2-1, is DGGITQSPKYLFRKEGQNVTLSCEQNLNHDAMYWYRQDPGQGLRLIYYSQIVNDFQKGDIAEGYSVSREKKESFPLTVTSAQKNPTAFYLCASIFSGGDRNEQFFGPGTRLTVL.

The gene calls are TRBV2 and TRBJ1-1; D call uncertain. V shed 6 bases and J shed 0 bases, with 5 bases lying between them. The germline CDR1 and CDR2 sequences are SNHLY and FYNNEI. The CDR3 runs 12 residues. CDR3 coding DNA: TGTGCCAGCAGCCCCATGAACACTGAAGCTTTCTTT. It is translated as CASSPMNTEAFF.

This clone was found once. The gene calls are TRBV7-8 and TRBJ2-7; D remains unclear. The V end was cut by 3 bases, the J end by 6 bases, with 15 bases between. Germline loops: CDR1 SGHVS, CDR2 FQNEAQ. The CDR3 runs 14 residues. The CDR3 here is CASSFLSRFGEQYF. The CDR3 bases are TGTGCCAGCAGCTTTCTTTCTAGATTTGGCGAGCAGTACTTC.

J is TRBJ2-3 and V is TRBV9; 9 bases agree with TRBD2. The CDR3 has 15 residues. V gave up 4 bases and J gave up 5 bases; unmatched junction bases: 8. Looked up from germline, CDR1 is SGDLS and CDR2 is YYNGEE. The CDR3: CASSFRGSGRDTQYF. CDR3 coding DNA: TGTGCCAGCAGCTTCCGGGGTAGCGGGAGAGATACGCAGTATTTT.

The chain recombines TRBV11-3 with TRBJ1-1; D gene ambiguous. The germline V gene has CDR1 SGHNT and CDR2 YENEEA. With 4 bases removed from V and 11 bases from J, the gap between germline ends came to 17 bases. CDR3 length: 13 residues. CDR3 coding DNA: TGTGCCAGCAGCTCCGGACCCAATAGGATCGCTTTCTTT. This translates into CASSSGPNRIAFF. The full variable domain, with the rest looked up from reference TRBV11-3 and TRBJ1-1, is EAGVVQSPRYKIIEKKQPVAFWCNPISGHNTLYWYLQNLGQGPELLIRYENEEAVDDSQLPKDRFSAERLKGVDSTLKIQPAELGDSAVYLCASSSGPNRIAFFGQGTRLTVV.

This clone was observed a handful of times. The chain employs TRBV9 and TRBJ2-3; D perhaps matches TRBD1 (6 bases). The CDR3 length is 15 residues. Trimming left V 2 bases short and J 3 bases short, with 13 bases between. Germline CDR1 reads SGDLS; CDR2 reads YYNGEE. The CDR3 nucleotides read TGTGCCAGCAGCGTTGAGGGGGTATTGACAGATACGCAGTATTTT. Amino acids: CASSVEGVLTDTQYF.